This T cell receptor (beta chain) derives from a study of blood T cell repertoires in COVID-19. Germline CDR1 is SGDLS and CDR2 is YYNGEE. Trimming removed 0 bases from V and 1 base from J; junction bases left unmatched: 5. The CDR3 extends over 16 amino acids. The data were produced by immunoSEQ multiplex PCR, yet TCRdb's version contains in-frame clones alone and is incomplete. Among approximately 390,000 clones listed, approximately 91% were seen once. This receptor was obtained from a woman between 40 and 55 years old with acute COVID-19. The sequenced sample was PBMCs or T cells enriched from blood (not recorded which). The V call is TRBV9, the J call TRBJ2-3; 7 bases map to TRBD2. CDR3 sequence reads: CASSVDGGGGTDTQYF. DNA of the CDR3: TGTGCCAGCAGCGTAGATGGTGGGGGGGGCACAGATACGCAGTATTTT. Full variable domain (outside the CDR3, taken from reference TRBV9 and TRBJ2-3): DSGVTQTPKHLITATGQRVTLRCSPRSGDLSVYWYQQSLDQGLQFLIQYYNGEERAKGNILERFSAQQFPDLHSELNLSSLELGDSALYFCASSVDGGGGTDTQYFGPGTRLTVL.